One and the same sample provided the 23 T cell receptor beta chains below, sequenced in a study of CD8 T cells in ankylosing spondylitis. A single record per CDR3 protein comes from TCRdb applying MiXCR to the 5' RACE reads. The table records more than 150,000 distinct CDR3 sequences, 18% of them present only once. Sequencing was done on a sample of blood, either unsorted or a sorted T cell fraction (not recorded which). The receptors come from a male donor between 5 and 29 years old with ankylosing spondylitis or in good health (not recorded which).

This clonotype appeared many times. The chain employs TRBV3-1 and TRBJ2-7; 11 bases align to TRBD2. This CDR3 spans 19 amino acids. J was trimmed by 0 bases and V by 4 bases; bases with no gene match: 14. CDR1 is LGHDT, CDR2 YNNKEL, per germline (reference sequence). The CDR3 coding sequence is TGTGCCAGCAGCCGGTCGATTGGTAGCGGGAGGGCCTTCTCCTACGAGCAGTACTTC. This gives the protein CASSRSIGSGRAFSYEQYF.

This clonotype was counted ten times or more. The chain has TRBV18 and TRBJ2-2, with D unclear. The CDR3 is 16 amino acids. Per the germline V gene, CDR1 is KGHSH and CDR2 is LQKENI. V was shortened by 4 bases and J by 3 bases, with 15 bases between the two germline ends. The chain's CDR3 is CASSRLRLGDTGELFF. CDR3 DNA sequence: TGTGCCAGCTCACGACTGCGTTTGGGTGACACCGGGGAGCTGTTTTTT.

The chain employs TRBV29-1 and TRBJ2-1, with 7 bases identical to TRBD2. The J segment lost 7 bases and the V segment lost 5 bases, leaving 8 bases of the junction unmatched. This CDR3 is 13 amino acids long. In germline, CDR1 is SQVTM, CDR2 ANQGSEA. The CDR3 loop reads CSVRGRARNEQFF. The CDR3 DNA reads as TGCAGCGTTCGGGGGAGGGCACGTAATGAGCAGTTCTTC.

Many counts were recorded for this clonotype. CDR3 DNA sequence: TGTGCCAGCGAGGCTAGCGGGAGGTACAATACGCAGTATTTT. This codes for CASEASGRYNTQYF. The chain has TRBV12-3 or TRBV12-4 and TRBJ2-3, with 11 positions matching TRBD2. V gave up 8 bases and J gave up 7 bases; unmatched junction bases: 8. CDR3 length: 14 amino acids.

There are many counts of this clonotype. Germline and junction disagree at one end, which may indicate a read error. The genes are TRBV7-2 and TRBJ2-1, with D unresolved. Germline loops: CDR1 SGHTA, CDR2 FQGNSA. This CDR3 spans 14 amino acids. This chain's CDR3 is CASSLDMFLPPQVF. For the CDR3, the DNA is TGTGCCAGCAGCTTAGATATGTTTTTGCCCCCTCAGGTCTTC.

The sample holds many counts of this clonotype. V usage is TRBV4-2 and J usage is TRBJ2-1; 8 nucleotides agree with TRBD2. The germline gives CDR1 LGHNA, CDR2 YNFKEQ. There are 16 residues in the CDR3. V lost 4 bases to trimming and J lost 1 base; unmatched junction nucleotides: 6. CDR3: CASSPTGTRSYNEQFF. The CDR3 DNA reads TGTGCCAGCAGCCCAACCGGGACTAGGTCCTACAATGAGCAGTTCTTC.

This clonotype was counted many times. The rearrangement joins TRBV12-3 or TRBV12-4 to TRBJ2-4, with D possibly matching TRBD1 (6 bases). The CDR3 is 13 amino acids. Deletions cut 8 bases from V and 2 bases from J, with 10 bases between. CDR3 sequence reads: CASSRDTKNIQYF. The CDR3 DNA sequence: TGTGCCAGCTCCCGGGACACCAAAAACATTCAGTACTTC.

This clonotype was counted many times. The chain recombines TRBV12-3 or TRBV12-4 with TRBJ2-1; D is possibly TRBD1 (6 bases). The CDR3 runs 12 residues. V lost 6 bases and J lost 13, with 16 bases in between. In DNA form, the CDR3 reads TGTGCCAGCAGCCTAAACAGGGTGGGACAGTTCTTC. This sequence encodes CASSLNRVGQFF.

This clonotype has ten or more counts. V gene TRBV7-2 combines with J gene TRBJ2-1; D perhaps matches TRBD1 (5 bases). The V and J ends lost 6 bases and 0 bases respectively, with 12 bases between them. CDR1 is SGHTA, CDR2 FQGNSA, per germline. The length of the CDR3 is 15 residues. CDR3 bases: TGTGCCAGCAGTTTAAGGGGCAGCTCCTACAATGAGCAGTTCTTC. This codes for CASSLRGSSYNEQFF.

This clonotype was recorded many times. The chain recombines TRBV12-3 or TRBV12-4 with TRBJ1-1, with D maybe TRBD1 (6 bases). The CDR3 is made up of 17 amino acids. V dropped 1 base and J dropped 5 bases, with 20 bases sitting between them. CDR3 residues: CASSLVLGGGGATEAFF. CDR3 in DNA: TGTGCCAGCAGTTTAGTATTAGGTGGGGGGGGCGCGACTGAAGCTTTCTTT.

This clonotype has at least ten counts. The genes are TRBV6-2 or TRBV6-3 and TRBJ2-2; D unresolved. The CDR3 length is 12 residues. The germline CDR1 and CDR2 sequences are MNHEY and SVGEGT. V was shortened by 7 bases and J by 7 bases, with 10 bases between the two germline ends. The CDR3, as DNA: TGTGCCAGCATGTCTCGCGGCGGGGAGCTGTTTTTT. Translated, it gives CASMSRGGELFF.

This clonotype showed up many times. The rearrangement uses TRBV20-1 and TRBJ2-1; TRBD2 might be the D (6 bases). V dropped 2 bases and J dropped 7 bases, with 9 bases sitting between them. The germline V gene has CDR1 DFQATT and CDR2 SNEGSKA (reference sequence). The CDR3 runs to 12 residues. The CDR3 nucleotides are TGCAGTGCTAGAAGGGACTTAAATGAGCAGTTCTTC. This gives the protein CSARRDLNEQFF.

This clonotype has at least ten counts. The chain employs TRBV7-6 and TRBJ1-2; 7 bases map to TRBD1. CDR1 SGHVS and CDR2 FNYEAQ come from the germline V gene. With 5 bases clipped from V and 4 bases from J, the junction kept 10 bases outside the gene matches. CDR3 length: 15 residues. The CDR3 DNA sequence: TGTGCCAGCAGCGATATCCCCGGGACAGCCTATGGCTACACCTTC. It specifies CASSDIPGTAYGYTF. Together with reference TRBV7-6 and TRBJ1-2, the CDR3 gives the full variable domain: GAGVSQSPRYKVTKRGQDVALRCDPISGHVSLYWYRQALGQGPEFLTYFNYEAQQDKSGLPNDRFSAERPEGSISTLTIQRTEQRDSAMYRCASSDIPGTAYGYTFGSGTRLTVV.

This clonotype has at least ten counts. This chain uses TRBV7-2 with TRBJ1-5, with unresolved D. Germline assignment: CDR1 SGHTA and CDR2 FQGNSA. V lost 4 bases to trimming and J lost 4 bases, with 14 bases between them. This CDR3 is built from 15 residues. CDR3 sequence: CASSYLGFGNQPQHF. CDR3 DNA: TGTGCCAGCAGCTACCTCGGGTTTGGGAATCAGCCCCAGCATTTT.

This clonotype was picked up many times. The rearrangement joins TRBV24-1 to TRBJ2-2; possibly TRBD2 for D (6 bases). The CDR3 extends over 19 amino acids. Trimming cost V 3 bases and J 0 bases, with 19 bases left between them. Germline lookup yields CDR1 KGHDR and CDR2 SFDVKD. CDR3 DNA sequence: TGTGCCACCAGTGATCCAGACGGGACTCGAGGGGCGAACACCGGGGAGCTGTTTTTT. This codes for CATSDPDGTRGANTGELFF.

This clonotype was seen many times. V and J are TRBV29-1 and TRBJ2-2, with D uncertain. V lost 2 bases and J 4 bases, leaving 5 bases between the germline ends. CDR1 and CDR2 from the germline V gene are SQVTM and ANQGSEA. The CDR3 is made up of 12 amino acids. CDR3 nucleotides: TGCAGCGTTGAACTCCCCACCGGGGAGCTGTTTTTT. Translated: CSVELPTGELFF.

This clonotype has at least ten counts. The chain links TRBV6-1 to TRBJ1-1; D gene uncertain. With 6 bases removed from V and 0 bases from J, the gap between germline ends came to 8 bases. Germline V gene sequence: CDR1 MNHNS, CDR2 SASEGT. CDR3 length equals 13 residues. CDR3 sequence reads: CASSRPLNTEAFF. The CDR3 DNA sequence: TGTGCCAGCAGCAGACCTTTGAACACTGAAGCTTTCTTT.

In this sample, this clonotype turned up many times. V gene TRBV7-9 combines with J gene TRBJ1-4, with D hard to call. The V end was cut by 1 base, the J end by 3 bases, with 12 bases between. The CDR3 is 16 amino acids. Germline V lookup: CDR1 SEHNR, CDR2 FQNEAQ (reference sequence). The CDR3, as DNA: TGTGCCAGCAGCTTAGGGGCCCTCGCCCCTAATGAAAAACTGTTTTTT. Translated: CASSLGALAPNEKLFF. Looking up the rest from reference TRBV7-9 and TRBJ1-4 gives the full variable domain: DTGVSQNPRHKITKRGQNVTFRCDPISEHNRLYWYRQTLGQGPEFLTYFQNEAQLEKSRLLSDRFSAERPKGSFSTLEIQRTEQGDSAMYLCASSLGALAPNEKLFFGSGTQLSVL.

The chain combines TRBV20-1 with TRBJ2-4; 9 bases agree with TRBD2. The CDR3 length is 17 residues. Germline V gene data show CDR1 as DFQATT and CDR2 as SNEGSKA (reference sequence). J lost 0 bases, V lost 3 bases, and 9 bases had no gene match. CDR3 protein: CSASSAGGTLAKNIQYF. CDR3 DNA: TGCAGTGCTAGCTCAGCGGGAGGAACCTTAGCCAAAAACATTCAGTACTTC.

The sample holds many counts of this clonotype. The chain recombines TRBV24-1 with TRBJ2-7; the D gene could be TRBD1 or TRBD2 (5 bases each). The CDR3 extends over 15 amino acids. CDR1 is KGHDR, CDR2 SFDVKD, per germline. The germline V and J ends were trimmed by 0 bases and 3 bases, with 11 bases remaining between them. The CDR3 spells CATSDLEGPLYEQYV. The CDR3 coding sequence is TGTGCCACCAGTGATTTGGAGGGACCTCTCTACGAGCAGTACGTC.

This clonotype was detected many times. V and J are TRBV12-3 or TRBV12-4 and TRBJ2-5, with 9 bases fitting TRBD2. V was clipped by 5 bases and J by 1 base; unmatched bases: 5. CDR3 size: 15 residues. The CDR3 reads CASSTGTSLQETQYF. CDR3 DNA sequence: TGTGCCAGCAGTACCGGGACTAGCCTCCAAGAGACCCAGTACTTC.

Ten or more counts support this clonotype. J is TRBJ2-5 and V is TRBV7-9, with D unresolved. The CDR3 contains 10 residues. Germline V CDR1 and CDR2: SEHNR, FQNEAQ (reference sequence). V gave up 9 bases and J gave up 5 bases, with 7 bases separating them. The CDR3 DNA sequence: TGTGCCAGTATGCGGGAGACCCAGTACTTC. Translation: CASMRETQYF.

The chain joins TRBV25-1 to TRBJ1-4, with D perhaps TRBD1 (6 bases). Germline CDR1 is MGHDK and CDR2 is SYGVNS. V was pared by 3 bases and J by 5 bases, with 10 bases between. The CDR3 loop spans 14 amino acids. CDR3 region: CASSEGGANEKLFF. Written as DNA, the CDR3 is TGTGCCAGCAGTGAGGGGGGGGCCAATGAAAAACTGTTTTTT. The variable domain in full, completed from reference TRBV25-1 and TRBJ1-4, reads EADIYQTPRYLVIGTGKKITLECSQTMGHDKMYWYQQDPGMELHLIHYSYGVNSTEKGDLSSESTVSRIRTEHFPLTLESARPSHTSQYLCASSEGGANEKLFFGSGTQLSVL.